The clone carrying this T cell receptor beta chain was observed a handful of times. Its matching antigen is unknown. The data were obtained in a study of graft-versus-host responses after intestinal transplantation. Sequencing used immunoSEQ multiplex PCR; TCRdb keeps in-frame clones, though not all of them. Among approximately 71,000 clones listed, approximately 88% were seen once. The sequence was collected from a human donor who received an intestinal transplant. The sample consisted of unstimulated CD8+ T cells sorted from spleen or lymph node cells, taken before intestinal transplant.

The CDR3 is CASSSRDTHYGYTF. In nucleotides, the CDR3 is TGCGCCAGCAGCTCTCGGGACACCCACTATGGCTACACCTTC. V gene TRBV5-1 combines with J gene TRBJ1-2; TRBD1 might be the D (6 bases). The CDR3 has 14 residues. Germline loops: CDR1 SGHRS, CDR2 YFSETQ. Trimming removed 3 bases from V and 3 bases from J, with 12 bases in between.